This is a list of T cell receptor beta chains from one sample in a study of cytomegalovirus exposure and HLA in healthy donors. Measured with immunoSEQ multiplex PCR; TCRdb has only the in-frame clones, and not every one. The sample consists of about 140,000 clones, about 10% of them appearing once. Sequencing input: PBMCs. The origin of the receptors is a man aged 45-65 years in good health and CMV-seronegative. The CDR3 runs from the conserved cysteine through the conserved F or W. The order of the fields is CDR3 protein, CDR3 DNA, J gene, D gene, clone size, CDR3 length, V gene. D genes are given only for firm matches. Size values are once, few and many counts, or a class for expanded clones, and some rows have none.

CAWSVRDSGEQYF | TGTGCCTGGAGTGTACGGGACTCAGGGGAGCAGTACTTC | TRBJ2-7 | NA | few | 13 | TRBV30
CASSPGRGWANTEAFF | TGTGCCAGCAGCCCGGGGAGGGGTTGGGCGAACACTGAAGCTTTCTTT | TRBJ1-1 | NA | NA | 16 | TRBV7-6
CASSPPGLGGETQYF | TGTGCCAGCAGTCCACCGGGACTCGGGGGGGAGACCCAGTACTTC | TRBJ2-5 | TRBD2 | NA | 15 | TRBV28
CSVTGTASYEQYF | TGCAGCGTGACCGGGACAGCCTCCTACGAGCAGTACTTC | TRBJ2-7 | TRBD1 | many | 13 | TRBV29-1
CSVVRSELWFGYTF | TGCAGCGTTGTGCGGTCAGAGCTTTGGTTTGGCTACACCTTC | TRBJ1-2 | NA | few | 14 | TRBV29-1
CASSSTGSGYGYTF | TGTGCCAGCAGCTCGACAGGGTCTGGCTATGGCTACACCTTC | TRBJ1-2 | TRBD1 | few | 14 | TRBV11-2
CASSQTGNSYGYTF | TGTGCCAGCAGCCAGACAGGGAACTCCTATGGCTACACCTTC | TRBJ1-2 | TRBD1 | few | 14 | TRBV6-5
CATDPGQGLANEQFF | TGTGCCACTGACCCGGGACAGGGTCTTGCCAATGAGCAGTTCTTC | TRBJ2-1 | TRBD1 | few | 15 | TRBV27
CAWSVSSGGARDTQYF | TGTGCCTGGAGTGTATCTAGCGGGGGGGCGAGAGATACGCAGTATTTT | TRBJ2-3 | TRBD2 | NA | 16 | TRBV30
CASSAAGGGYEQYF | TGTGCCAGCAGCGCAGCAGGGGGCGGCTACGAGCAGTACTTC | TRBJ2-7 | TRBD1 | NA | 14 | TRBV7-6
CASSGTRSQTQYF | TGTGCCAGCAGCGGGACACGAAGTCAGACCCAGTACTTC | TRBJ2-5 | NA | NA | 13 | TRBV5-6
CASSTWDRRRDTQYF | TGTGCCAGTAGTACCTGGGACAGGCGGCGGGATACGCAGTATTTT | TRBJ2-3 | TRBD1 | few | 15 | TRBV19
CASSAPTRDPNNEQFF | TGCGCCAGCAGCGCCCCGACTAGGGATCCAAACAATGAGCAGTTCTTC | TRBJ2-1 | NA | NA | 16 | TRBV4-1
CASRLGGGAWETQYF | TGTGCCAGCAGGCTGGGAGGGGGGGCTTGGGAGACCCAGTACTTC | TRBJ2-5 | NA | NA | 15 | TRBV2
CASSSERGLAWGTDTQYF | TGTGCCAGCAGCTCGGAGCGGGGCCTGGCTTGGGGCACAGATACGCAGTATTTT | TRBJ2-3 | TRBD2 | few | 18 | TRBV7-9
CASSPAGITYNEQFF | TGTGCCAGCTCACCAGCCGGGATTACCTACAATGAGCAGTTCTTC | TRBJ2-1 | NA | NA | 15 | TRBV18
CASSLRTGGDQPQHF | TGTGCCAGCAGCTTACGGACAGGGGGGGATCAGCCCCAGCATTTT | TRBJ1-5 | TRBD1 | few | 15 | TRBV7-2
CASSPSLAEETQYF | TGTGCCAGCAGCCCCTCCCTGGCGGAAGAGACCCAGTACTTC | TRBJ2-5 | NA | few | 14 | TRBV11-3
CASRDPTGTSNQPQHF | TGTGCCAGCAGGGACCCGACAGGAACAAGCAATCAGCCCCAGCATTTT | TRBJ1-5 | NA | few | 16 | TRBV6-6
CASHNQPQHF | TGTGCCAGCCACAATCAGCCCCAGCATTTT | TRBJ1-5 | NA | NA | 10 | TRBV28
CASSISGVNEKLFF | TGTGCCAGTAGTATATCGGGGGTTAATGAAAAACTGTTTTTT | TRBJ1-4 | NA | NA | 14 | TRBV19
CASGWITSGEQYF | TGTGCCAGCGGGTGGATTACTAGCGGAGAGCAGTACTTC | TRBJ2-7 | TRBD2 | NA | 13 | TRBV2
CASSSPGTPKGELFF | TGTGCCAGCAGTAGCCCCGGGACACCTAAGGGGGAGCTGTTTTTT | TRBJ2-2 | NA | NA | 15 | TRBV6-5
CASSLRWGAYEQYF | TGTGCCAGCAGTCTCCGATGGGGCGCCTACGAGCAGTACTTC | TRBJ2-7 | NA | NA | 14 | TRBV28
CASSPIRGKYQPQHF | TGCGCCAGCAGCCCCATCAGAGGGAAGTATCAGCCCCAGCATTTT | TRBJ1-5 | NA | NA | 15 | TRBV4-1
CASTIGGSGTGELFF | TGTGCCAGCACCATTGGCGGGAGCGGTACCGGGGAGCTGTTTTTT | TRBJ2-2 | TRBD2 | NA | 15 | TRBV11-2
CASNRGSGGRTDTQYF | TGTGCCAGTAACCGGGGATCAGGGGGAAGGACAGATACGCAGTATTTT | TRBJ2-3 | TRBD1 | few | 16 | TRBV9
CSVGLANEQYF | TGCAGCGTAGGTTTAGCGAACGAGCAGTACTTC | TRBJ2-7 | NA | few | 11 | TRBV29-1
CASSGQACYEQYF | TGTGCCAGCAGTGGACAGGCCTGCTACGAGCAGTACTTC | TRBJ2-7 | NA | NA | 13 | TRBV21-1
CASSAWDSTTNEKLFF | TGTGCCAGTAGTGCCTGGGACAGCACAACTAATGAAAAACTGTTTTTT | TRBJ1-4 | TRBD1 | few | 16 | TRBV19
CASSQRLAEAFF | TGTGCCAGCAGCCAACGACTGGCTGAAGCTTTCTTT | TRBJ1-1 | NA | NA | 12 | TRBV13
CASTLGQGVGYGYTF | TGTGCCAGCACTCTGGGACAGGGGGTAGGCTATGGCTACACCTTC | TRBJ1-2 | TRBD1 | NA | 15 | TRBV6-1
CASGEGGLYGYTF | TGTGCCAGCGGGGAAGGGGGCCTCTATGGCTACACCTTC | TRBJ1-2 | TRBD1 | NA | 13 | TRBV27
CASSLSLNTEAFF | TGTGCCAGCAGTCTAAGCCTGAACACTGAAGCTTTCTTT | TRBJ1-1 | NA | few | 13 | TRBV7-9
CASSPRQEANYGYTF | TGTGCCAGCAGCCCGAGACAGGAAGCTAACTATGGCTACACCTTC | TRBJ1-2 | NA | few | 15 | TRBV14
CASTRTAGGTDTQYF | TGTGCCAGCACCAGAACAGCGGGGGGCACAGATACGCAGTATTTT | TRBJ2-3 | TRBD2 | few | 15 | TRBV2